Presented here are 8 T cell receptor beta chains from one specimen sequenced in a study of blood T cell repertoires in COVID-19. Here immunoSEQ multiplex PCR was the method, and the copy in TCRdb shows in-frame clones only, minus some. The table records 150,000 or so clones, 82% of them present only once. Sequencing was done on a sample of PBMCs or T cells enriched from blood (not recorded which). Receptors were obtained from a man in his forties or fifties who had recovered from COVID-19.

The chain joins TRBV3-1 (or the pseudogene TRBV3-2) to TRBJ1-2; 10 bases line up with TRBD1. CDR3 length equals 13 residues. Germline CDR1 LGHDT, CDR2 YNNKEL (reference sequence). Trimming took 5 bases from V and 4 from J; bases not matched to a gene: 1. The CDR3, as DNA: TGTGCCAGCAGCAGACAGGGGGCCTATGGCTACACCTTC. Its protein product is CASSRQGAYGYTF.

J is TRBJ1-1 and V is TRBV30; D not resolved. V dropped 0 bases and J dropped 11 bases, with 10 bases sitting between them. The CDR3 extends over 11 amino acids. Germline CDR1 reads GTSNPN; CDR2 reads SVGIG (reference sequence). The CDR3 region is CAWSVGAWAFF. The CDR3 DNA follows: TGTGCCTGGAGTGTGGGCGCGTGGGCTTTCTTT. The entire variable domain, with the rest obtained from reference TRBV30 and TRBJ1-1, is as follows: SQTIHQWPATLVQPVGSPLSLECTVEGTSNPNLYWYRQAAGRGLQLLFYSVGIGQISSEVPQNLSASRPQDRQFILSSKKLLLSDSGFYLCAWSVGAWAFFGQGTRLTVV.

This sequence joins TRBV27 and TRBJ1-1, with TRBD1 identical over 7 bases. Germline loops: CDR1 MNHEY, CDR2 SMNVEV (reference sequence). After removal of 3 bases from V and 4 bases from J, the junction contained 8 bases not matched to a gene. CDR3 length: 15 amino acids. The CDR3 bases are TGTGCCAGCAGTTTCTACGGGGACAGAGGCACTGAAGCTTTCTTT. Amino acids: CASSFYGDRGTEAFF.

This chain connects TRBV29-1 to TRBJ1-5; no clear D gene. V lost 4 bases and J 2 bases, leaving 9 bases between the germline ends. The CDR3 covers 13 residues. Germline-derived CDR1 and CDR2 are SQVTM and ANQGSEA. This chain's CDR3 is CSVGDGGNQPQHF. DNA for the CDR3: TGCAGCGTTGGTGACGGAGGCAATCAGCCCCAGCATTTT.

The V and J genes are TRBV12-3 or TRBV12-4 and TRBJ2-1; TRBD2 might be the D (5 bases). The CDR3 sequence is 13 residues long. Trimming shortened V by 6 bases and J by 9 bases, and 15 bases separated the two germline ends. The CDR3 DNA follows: TGTGCCAGCAGACATACTAGTGTTGGTGAGCAGTTCTTC. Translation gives CASRHTSVGEQFF.

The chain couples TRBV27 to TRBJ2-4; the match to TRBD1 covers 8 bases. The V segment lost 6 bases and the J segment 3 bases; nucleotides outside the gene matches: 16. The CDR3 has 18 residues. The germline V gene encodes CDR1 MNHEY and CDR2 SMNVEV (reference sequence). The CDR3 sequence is CASSRGQGRSLDKNIQYF. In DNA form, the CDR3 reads TGTGCCAGCAGCCGAGGACAGGGACGCTCCTTAGACAAAAACATTCAGTACTTC.

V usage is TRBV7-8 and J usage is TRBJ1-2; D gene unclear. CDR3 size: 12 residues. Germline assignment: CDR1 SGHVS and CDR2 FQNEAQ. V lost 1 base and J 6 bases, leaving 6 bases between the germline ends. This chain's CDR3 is CASSLDMHGYTF. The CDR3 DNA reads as TGTGCCAGCAGCTTAGACATGCATGGCTACACCTTC.

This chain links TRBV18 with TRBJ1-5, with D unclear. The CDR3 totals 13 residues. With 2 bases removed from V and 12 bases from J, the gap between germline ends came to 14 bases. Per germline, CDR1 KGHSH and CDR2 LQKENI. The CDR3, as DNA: TGTGCCAGCTCACCATTTGGGCAACAAGACCAGCATTTT. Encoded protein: CASSPFGQQDQHF.